A single sample gave rise to the 29 T cell receptor beta chains below, sequenced in a study of control samples from healthy donors and cancer patients. The table came from immunoSEQ multiplex PCR; TCRdb's copy has only in-frame clones and leaves some out. The data contain 150,000 or so clones, 93% of them singletons. Sequenced sample: blood. All receptors derive from a young man in good health.

The chain carries TRBV5-1 and TRBJ1-2, with a possible D match to TRBD1 (6 bases). The CDR3 covers 15 residues. Germline CDR1 reads SGHRS; CDR2 reads YFSETQ. V was clipped by 7 bases and J by 6 bases, with 22 bases between them. The CDR3 here is CASRRSVDRGDGYTF. CDR3 in DNA: TGCGCCAGCCGCCGTAGTGTGGACAGAGGCGATGGCTACACCTTC.

This rearrangement joins TRBV2 to TRBJ1-1; possibly TRBD1 for D (6 bases). Looked up from germline, CDR1 is SNHLY and CDR2 is FYNNEI. V was pared by 4 bases and J by 8 bases, with 14 bases between. This CDR3 spans 13 amino acids. This CDR3 is CASSARDTGEAFF. The CDR3 DNA follows: TGTGCCAGCAGTGCCCGGGACACCGGGGAAGCTTTCTTT.

V gene TRBV7-6 combines with J gene TRBJ2-5; D is uncertain. This CDR3 comprises 13 residues. Germline CDR1 reads SGHVS; CDR2 reads FNYEAQ. Deletions cut 5 bases from V and 2 bases from J, with 9 bases between. The CDR3 coding sequence is TGTGCCAGCAGCACACTCCCTCAAGAGACCCAGTACTTC. As protein: CASSTLPQETQYF. Using reference TRBV7-6 and TRBJ2-5 for the parts outside the CDR3, the full variable domain is GAGVSQSPRYKVTKRGQDVALRCDPISGHVSLYWYRQALGQGPEFLTYFNYEAQQDKSGLPNDRFSAERPEGSISTLTIQRTEQRDSAMYRCASSTLPQETQYFGPGTRLLVL.

This chain uses TRBV9 with TRBJ1-2, with a tentative D call TRBD1 (6 bases). CDR3 length equals 14 residues. Deletions cut 3 bases from V and 2 bases from J, with 11 bases between. Germline V gene data show CDR1 as SGDLS and CDR2 as YYNGEE. The CDR3 loop reads CASSAQGLNYGYTF. The CDR3 region has the DNA TGTGCCAGCAGCGCACAGGGATTAAACTATGGCTACACCTTC.

The chain links TRBV6-5 to TRBJ1-3; D call uncertain. The CDR3 runs to 13 residues. Germline V lookup: CDR1 MNHEY, CDR2 SVGAGI. Trimming took off 4 bases at V and 4 bases at J, with 8 bases between the two ends. Written as DNA, the CDR3 is TGTGCCAGCAGTTCGGGGATAGGAAACACCATATATTTT. Protein: CASSSGIGNTIYF.

The V and J genes are TRBV7-8 and TRBJ1-1; D uncertain. V was cut by 2 bases and J by 1 base, with 11 bases left in between. The CDR3 length is 15 residues. Per the germline V gene, CDR1 is SGHVS and CDR2 is FQNEAQ. CDR3 amino acids: CASSLRFFGNTEAFF. DNA of the CDR3: TGTGCCAGCAGCTTAAGGTTTTTTGGGAACACTGAAGCTTTCTTT.

J is TRBJ2-7 and V is TRBV9; perhaps D is TRBD1 or TRBD2 (5 bases each). The CDR3 runs to 16 residues. Trimming removed 4 bases at V and 5 bases at J, with 22 bases between. Germline CDR1 is SGDLS and CDR2 is YYNGEE. The CDR3 coding sequence is TGTGCCAGCAGCTATCGGGCGAGGGGCGGGTACGACGAGCAGTACTTC. As protein: CASSYRARGGYDEQYF. Supplemented by reference TRBV9 and TRBJ2-7, the full variable domain reads DSGVTQTPKHLITATGQRVTLRCSPRSGDLSVYWYQQSLDQGLQFLIQYYNGEERAKGNILERFSAQQFPDLHSELNLSSLELGDSALYFCASSYRARGGYDEQYFGPGTRLTVT.

CDR3 in amino acids: CASSNGYTF. CDR3 in DNA: TGTGCCAGCAGTAACGGCTACACCTTC. The chain is built from TRBV28 and TRBJ1-2; no definite D call. Between the trimmed V and J ends, which lost 5 bases and 8 bases, there was a span of 3 bases. Germline-derived CDR1 and CDR2 are MDHEN and SYDVKM. The CDR3 spans 9 residues.

The chain recombines TRBV4-3 with TRBJ1-1, with D tentatively TRBD1 (5 bases). From germline, CDR1 is LGHNA and CDR2 YSLEER. V gave up 0 bases and J gave up 2 bases, with 16 bases separating them. This CDR3 spans 17 amino acids. CDR3 coding DNA: TGCGCCAGCAGCCAAGATATGGGGGTGCGGTTTAACACTGAAGCTTTCTTT. Protein: CASSQDMGVRFNTEAFF.

The chain carries TRBV4-1 and TRBJ2-3; D perhaps matches TRBD2 (6 bases). Germline V gene lookup returns CDR1 MGHRA and CDR2 YSYEKL. CDR3 length: 15 amino acids. V gave up 4 bases and J gave up 0 bases, with 11 bases separating them. The CDR3 sequence is CASSRGLPSTDTQYF. CDR3 sequence (DNA): TGCGCCAGCAGCCGGGGACTGCCAAGCACAGATACGCAGTATTTT.

This chain connects TRBV2 to TRBJ2-7; 10 bases line up with TRBD1. Per the germline V gene, CDR1 is SNHLY and CDR2 is FYNNEI. V was pared by 4 bases and J by 2 bases, with 5 bases of the junction left unmatched. The CDR3 spans 15 residues. CDR3 protein: CASSVGQGSAYEQYF. CDR3 DNA sequence: TGTGCCAGCAGTGTGGGACAGGGGTCCGCCTACGAGCAGTACTTC.

This clone has more than one count but fewer than ten. Other DNA sequences within the sample encode an identical CDR3. The gene calls are TRBV6-6 and TRBJ1-5; D not certain. CDR1 is MNHNY and CDR2 is SVGAGI in the germline V gene (reference sequence). There are 14 residues in the CDR3. Between the trimmed V and J ends, which lost 2 bases and 1 base, there was a span of 6 bases. The CDR3 coding sequence is TGTGCCAGCAGTTACGGAAGGAGCAATCAGCCCCAGCATTTT. Translating it yields CASSYGRSNQPQHF.

V usage is TRBV9 and J usage is TRBJ2-5; 7 bases are shared with TRBD1. Germline trimming cut 3 bases from V and 2 bases from J; bases unmatched to any gene: 4. The germline V gene encodes CDR1 SGDLS and CDR2 YYNGEE. The CDR3 runs 14 residues. The CDR3 protein is CASSAWTGQETQYF. DNA for the CDR3: TGTGCCAGCAGCGCGTGGACAGGACAAGAGACCCAGTACTTC.

This clone appeared a single time. The V gene is TRBV5-1, the J gene TRBJ1-4; tentatively, D is TRBD1 (6 bases). The V and J ends lost 4 bases and 5 bases respectively, with 15 bases between them. Germline CDR1 SGHRS, CDR2 YFSETQ. The CDR3 covers 15 residues. CDR3 DNA: TGCGCCAGCAGCCTTCAGGGGATGGAGAATGAAAAACTGTTTTTT. It codes for CASSLQGMENEKLFF.

This clone was seen once. The chain has TRBV11-2 and TRBJ1-2; TRBD1 might be the D (6 bases). The CDR3 sequence is 13 residues long. The germline V and J ends were trimmed by 3 bases and 8 bases, with 13 bases remaining between them. Germline V gene data show CDR1 as SGHAT and CDR2 as FQNNGV. CDR3 region: CASSLGGARGYTF. In nucleotides, the CDR3 is TGTGCCAGCAGCTTGGGGGGCGCTAGGGGCTACACCTTC.

The chain carries TRBV30 and TRBJ1-6, with 9 nucleotides matching TRBD1. J lost 7 bases, V lost 5 bases, and 6 bases had no gene match. Germline-derived CDR1 and CDR2 are GTSNPN and SVGIG (reference sequence). The CDR3 runs to 14 residues. CDR3 loop: CAWDRQGENSPLHF. The CDR3 DNA follows: TGTGCCTGGGACAGACAGGGGGAGAATTCACCCCTCCACTTT.

The chain uses TRBV10-3 and TRBJ1-2; 10 bases match TRBD1. Germline values: CDR1 ENHRY, CDR2 SYGVKD. V was pared by 3 bases and J by 6 bases, with 10 bases of the junction left unmatched. This CDR3 spans 16 amino acids. The DNA of the CDR3 is TGTGCCATCAGTGACCCTGGACAGGGGGTTGGGGATGGCTACACCTTC. This codes for CAISDPGQGVGDGYTF.

Only a few counts were recorded for this clone. CDR3 region: CASSKMGFSYNEQFF. DNA for the CDR3: TGTGCCAGCAGCAAAATGGGTTTTTCCTACAATGAGCAGTTCTTC. V usage is TRBV6-2 or TRBV6-3 and J usage is TRBJ2-1; D gene uncertain. CDR3 length equals 15 residues. The germline CDR1 and CDR2 sequences are MNHEY and SVGEGT. Trimming left V 6 bases short and J 1 base short, with 13 bases between.

The rearrangement joins TRBV4-1 to TRBJ2-7, with D perhaps matching TRBD1 (6 bases). Trimming removed 1 base from V and 4 bases from J, with 11 bases in between. Germline CDR1 reads MGHRA; CDR2 reads YSYEKL. The CDR3 is 14 residues long. The CDR3 loop reads CASSQGGGQYEQYF. CDR3 bases: TGCGCCAGCAGCCAAGGAGGAGGACAGTACGAGCAGTACTTC.

The chain carries TRBV7-2 and TRBJ1-5; D unresolved. The CDR3 spans 14 residues. Germline CDR1 is SGHTA and CDR2 is FQGNSA. With 4 bases removed from V and 1 base from J, the gap between germline ends came to 8 bases. CDR3 residues: CASSSGLSNQPQHF. The CDR3 bases are TGTGCCAGCAGCTCCGGGTTGAGCAATCAGCCCCAGCATTTT.

The gene calls are TRBV6-5 and TRBJ2-1; D gene ambiguous. CDR3 length equals 13 residues. Germline V CDR1 and CDR2: MNHEY, SVGAGI. Trimming shortened V by 10 bases and J by 5 bases, and 15 bases separated the two germline ends. For the CDR3, the DNA is TGTGCCACGGGTCTGTCTCAAAACAATGAGCAGTTCTTC. Its protein is CATGLSQNNEQFF.

V usage is TRBV15 and J usage is TRBJ1-6; 7 nucleotides match TRBD1. J gave up 5 bases and V 3 bases, and 4 bases lay outside the gene matches. The length of the CDR3 is 15 residues. The germline gives CDR1 LNHNV, CDR2 YYDKDF (reference sequence). CDR3 region: CATSSHGTDNSPLHF. The CDR3 coding sequence is TGTGCCACCAGCAGCCACGGGACAGATAATTCACCCCTCCACTTT.

The gene calls are TRBV19 and TRBJ2-7; TRBD1 matches 7 bases. V shed 3 bases and J 2 bases; nucleotides not matched to a gene: 4. Germline V lookup: CDR1 LNHDA, CDR2 SQIVND (reference sequence). CDR3 length: 14 amino acids. CDR3 DNA: TGTGCCAGTAGTATTCGGGACAGACCCTACGAGCAGTACTTC. It yields the protein CASSIRDRPYEQYF.

The V call is TRBV2, the J call TRBJ2-1; TRBD2 aligns across 12 bases. In germline, CDR1 is SNHLY, CDR2 FYNNEI. After removal of 6 bases from V and 10 bases from J, the junction contained 10 bases not matched to a gene. The CDR3 sequence is 15 residues long. The DNA of the CDR3 is TGTGCCAGCAGATCCCGACTAGCGGGGGCGTGGGAGCAGTTCTTC. Protein sequence: CASRSRLAGAWEQFF.

The chain combines TRBV7-9 with TRBJ2-7, with a tentative D call TRBD1 (5 bases). The CDR3 consists of 14 residues. Trimming removed 0 bases at V and 6 bases at J, with 12 bases between. Germline loops: CDR1 SEHNR, CDR2 FQNEAQ (reference sequence). The CDR3 loop is CASSLAGQVFEQYF. CDR3 coding DNA: TGTGCCAGCAGCTTAGCGGGGCAAGTTTTCGAGCAGTACTTC. The whole variable domain, remainder taken from reference TRBV7-9 and TRBJ2-7, is DTGVSQNPRHKITKRGQNVTFRCDPISEHNRLYWYRQTLGQGPEFLTYFQNEAQLEKSRLLSDRFSAERPKGSFSTLEIQRTEQGDSAMYLCASSLAGQVFEQYFGPGTRLTVT.

This sequence joins TRBV9 and TRBJ2-1; 9 bases are a match to TRBD2. Germline-derived CDR1 and CDR2 are SGDLS and YYNGEE. The J segment lost 5 bases and the V segment lost 6 bases, leaving 9 bases of the junction unmatched. This CDR3 spans 15 amino acids. The CDR3 sequence: CASTTGLAQDNEQFF. The CDR3 bases are TGTGCCAGCACCACAGGACTAGCGCAAGACAATGAGCAGTTCTTC.

The DNA of the CDR3 is TGTGCCAGCAGCTCCCGGACAGGAACAGACTCTGGGGCCAACGTCCTGACTTTC. It encodes CASSSRTGTDSGANVLTF. The chain employs TRBV13 and TRBJ2-6; 7 bases are shared with TRBD1. V lost 4 bases and J lost 0; bases outside the gene matches: 9. In germline, CDR1 is PRHDT, CDR2 FYEKMQ (reference sequence). CDR3 length: 18 residues.

This chain uses TRBV19 with TRBJ2-3; D is uncertain. The ends were cut back, 5 bases at V and 6 bases at J, with 3 bases in the middle. The length of the CDR3 is 10 residues. Germline V gene data show CDR1 as LNHDA and CDR2 as SQIVND (reference sequence). The CDR3: CASSDDTQYF. CDR3 nucleotide sequence: TGTGCCAGTAGTGACGATACGCAGTATTTT.

V gene TRBV5-4 combines with J gene TRBJ2-7; a weak D match, TRBD1 (6 bases). CDR1 and CDR2 from the germline V gene are SGHNT and YYREEE (reference sequence). Trimming removed 3 bases from V and 2 bases from J, with 15 bases in between. The length of the CDR3 is 15 residues. This CDR3 is CASSSGPDRPYEQYF. CDR3 in DNA: TGTGCCAGCAGCTCCGGTCCCGACAGGCCCTACGAGCAGTACTTC.